The 14 T cell receptor beta chains given below trace back to one sample, sequenced in a study of CD8 T cells in Susac syndrome. RNA was extracted with the RNeasy kit, and a quantity of roughly 0.5 to 1 ug was reverse transcribed using random hexamers. TCRdb reprocessed the immunoSEQ multiplex PCR reads with MiXCR, giving one entry per CDR3 protein. The sample yields hundreds of thousands of distinct CDR3 sequences, 94% seen once. The source material was CD4+ T cells from PBMCs. These receptors all stem from a human donor with Susac syndrome.

The chain joins TRBV5-5 to TRBJ1-1, with a weak D call TRBD1 (5 bases). Germline assignment: CDR1 SGHKS and CDR2 YYEKEE (reference sequence). V lost 9 bases and J 1 base, leaving 19 bases between the germline ends. This CDR3 comprises 15 residues. CDR3 residues: CATPRGDSKNTEAFF. CDR3 DNA: TGTGCCACCCCCCGGGGGGACTCAAAGAACACTGAAGCTTTCTTT. Combining the CDR3 with reference TRBV5-5 and TRBJ1-1 gives the whole variable domain DAGVTQSPTHLIKTRGQQVTLRCSPISGHKSVSWYQQVLGQGPQFIFQYYEKEERGRGNFPDRFSARQFPNYSSELNVNALLLGDSALYLCATPRGDSKNTEAFFGQGTRLTVV.

The chain joins TRBV6-5 to TRBJ1-6; D unclear. The CDR3 extends over 12 amino acids. Germline V CDR1 and CDR2: MNHEY, SVGAGI. V was cut by 5 bases and J by 9 bases, with 8 bases left in between. CDR3 protein: CASSGGVSPLHF. In DNA, the CDR3 is TGTGCCAGCAGTGGCGGGGTTTCACCCCTCCACTTT.

V and J are TRBV25-1 and TRBJ2-2, with 8 bases identical to TRBD2. Germline V gene lookup returns CDR1 MGHDK and CDR2 SYGVNS. The CDR3 contains 16 residues. V lost 6 bases to trimming and J lost 2 bases; unmatched junction nucleotides: 8. This CDR3 is CASSPSGGENTGELFF. Here the CDR3 DNA reads TGTGCCAGCAGCCCGAGCGGGGGCGAAAACACCGGGGAGCTGTTTTTT.

Written as DNA, the CDR3 is TGTGCCAGCAGCCCAGGACAGGGTTCCGGGGAGCTGTTTTTT. Translating gives CASSPGQGSGELFF. The J gene is TRBJ2-2, the V gene TRBV3-1, with 8 bases fitting TRBD1. In germline, CDR1 is LGHDT, CDR2 YNNKEL (reference sequence). V shed 4 bases, J shed 6 bases, and the junction held 4 bases outside the gene matches. This CDR3 comprises 14 residues.

This clonotype was found once. The V gene is TRBV7-9, the J gene TRBJ1-5, with no clear D. In germline, CDR1 is SEHNR, CDR2 FQNEAQ (reference sequence). Trimming left V 3 bases short and J 4 bases short, with 7 bases between. The length of the CDR3 is 13 residues. The CDR3 loop is CASSLQTNQPQHF. The CDR3 coding sequence is TGTGCCAGCAGCTTGCAGACTAATCAGCCCCAGCATTTT. The complete variable domain, with remaining parts taken from reference TRBV7-9 and TRBJ1-5, reads DTGVSQNPRHKITKRGQNVTFRCDPISEHNRLYWYRQTLGQGPEFLTYFQNEAQLEKSRLLSDRFSAERPKGSFSTLEIQRTEQGDSAMYLCASSLQTNQPQHFGDGTRLSIL.

The gene calls are TRBV3-1 and TRBJ2-2; 7 bases agree with TRBD2. CDR1 and CDR2 (germline): LGHDT, YNNKEL (reference sequence). The CDR3 consists of 16 residues. V trimming: 3 bases; J trimming: 0 bases; junction bases outside the gene matches: 4. The CDR3 spells CASSQGGGSNTGELFF. The CDR3 DNA is TGTGCCAGCAGCCAGGGCGGGGGATCGAACACCGGGGAGCTGTTTTTT.

This clonotype appeared once. The V call is TRBV20-1, the J call TRBJ2-1, with TRBD1 matching over 9 bases. The V and J ends lost 1 base and 3 bases, in that order; junction bases with no gene match: 4. The germline V gene has CDR1 DFQATT and CDR2 SNEGSKA (reference sequence). The CDR3 runs to 15 residues. The CDR3 region is CSARATGQGYNEQFF. For the CDR3, the DNA is TGCAGTGCTAGAGCGACGGGACAGGGCTACAATGAGCAGTTCTTC.

V usage is TRBV7-2 and J usage is TRBJ1-1, with 10 bases lining up with TRBD1. Germline CDR1 and CDR2: SGHTA and FQGNSA. The CDR3 is made up of 15 amino acids. V shed 4 bases and J 4 bases; nucleotides not matched to a gene: 6. The CDR3, as DNA: TGTGCCAGCAGCTCTCGACAGGGGGCGGGCACTGAAGCTTTCTTT. Its translation: CASSSRQGAGTEAFF.

The chain is built from TRBV30 and TRBJ1-1, with 9 bases matching TRBD1. In germline, CDR1 is GTSNPN, CDR2 SVGIG (reference sequence). V gave up 6 bases and J gave up 4 bases; unmatched junction bases: 6. The CDR3 sequence is 13 residues long. Here the CDR3 DNA reads TGTGCCTGCAACAGGGGGCCAGGCACTGAAGCTTTCTTT. Protein: CACNRGPGTEAFF. Full variable domain (rest looked up from reference TRBV30 and TRBJ1-1): SQTIHQWPATLVQPVGSPLSLECTVEGTSNPNLYWYRQAAGRGLQLLFYSVGIGQISSEVPQNLSASRPQDRQFILSSKKLLLSDSGFYLCACNRGPGTEAFFGQGTRLTVV.

The J gene is TRBJ2-7, the V gene TRBV27; D is perhaps TRBD2 (5 bases). V lost 6 bases and J lost 1, with 13 bases in between. CDR1 is MNHEY, CDR2 SMNVEV, per germline (reference sequence). The CDR3 runs to 14 residues. As DNA, the CDR3 is TGTGCCAGCAGGGGATGGACTGGGTCCTACGAGCAGTACTTC. It codes for CASRGWTGSYEQYF.

This clonotype came up a few times. V gene TRBV30 combines with J gene TRBJ2-7; D ambiguous. CDR3 length equals 12 residues. Germline V gene sequence: CDR1 GTSNPN, CDR2 SVGIG (reference sequence). V dropped 0 bases and J dropped 1 base, with 4 bases sitting between them. This CDR3 reads CAWSVQSYEQYF. Here the CDR3 DNA reads TGTGCCTGGAGTGTCCAATCCTACGAGCAGTACTTC.

The rearrangement uses TRBV5-6 and TRBJ1-2; 9 nucleotides line up with TRBD1. The CDR3 covers 17 residues. Germline values: CDR1 SGHDT, CDR2 YYEEEE. The junction had 13 bases not matched to a gene; V was cut back by 1 base and J by 6 bases. CDR3 in amino acids: CASSLFVRDRAEDGYTF. CDR3 nucleotides: TGTGCCAGCAGCTTGTTCGTTCGGGACAGGGCGGAAGATGGCTACACCTTC.

The chain combines TRBV3-1 with TRBJ2-2; maybe TRBD1 (5 bases). This CDR3 is 14 amino acids long. In germline, CDR1 is LGHDT, CDR2 YNNKEL (reference sequence). V was clipped by 4 bases and J by 3 bases, with 9 bases between them. The CDR3 coding sequence is TGTGCCAGCAGCCGTCAGGGTGACACCGGGGAGCTGTTTTTT. This translates into CASSRQGDTGELFF.

V usage is TRBV30 and J usage is TRBJ2-7, with D possibly being TRBD1 or TRBD2 (5 bases each). The germline V gene has CDR1 GTSNPN and CDR2 SVGIG (reference sequence). The germline V and J ends were trimmed by 8 bases and 8 bases, with 19 bases remaining between them. The length of the CDR3 is 12 residues. The CDR3 sequence: CAGGDGPGKQYF. In DNA form, the CDR3 reads TGTGCCGGTGGGGACGGCCCCGGGAAGCAGTACTTC.